These 9 T cell receptor beta chains were all obtained from the same sample, sequenced in a study of cytomegalovirus exposure and HLA in healthy donors. With 60 Vbeta and 13 Jbeta primers, the PCR was carried out. TCRdb's copy holds only in-frame clones and misses some; the assay was immunoSEQ multiplex PCR. The sample contains approximately 120,000 clones, around 80% of which appear only once. Sequencing input: PBMCs. The receptors come from a man younger than 40 in good health and CMV-seronegative.

The rearrangement uses TRBV11-1 and TRBJ1-2, with D tentatively TRBD1 (6 bases). The V and J ends lost 5 bases and 2 bases respectively, with 9 bases between them. CDR1 is SGHAT, CDR2 FQDESV, per germline (reference sequence). The CDR3 spans 13 residues. CDR3 nucleotides: TGTGCCAGCAGCCCAGACAGGAACTATGGCTACACCTTC. Its translation is CASSPDRNYGYTF.

This clone was seen only a few times. This chain links TRBV15 with TRBJ2-3, with 9 nucleotides matching TRBD1. Trimming cost V 4 bases and J 1 base; bases outside gene matches: 9. The CDR3 contains 17 residues. The germline V gene has CDR1 LNHNV and CDR2 YYDKDF (reference sequence). The CDR3 DNA follows: TGTGCCACCAGCAAGGGACAGGGAATCTTGGGCACAGATACGCAGTATTTT. Its translation is CATSKGQGILGTDTQYF.

The chain joins TRBV19 to TRBJ2-6, with D perhaps TRBD2 (5 bases). The CDR3 contains 17 residues. CDR1 is LNHDA, CDR2 SQIVND, per germline (reference sequence). V was trimmed by 5 bases and J by 0 bases, leaving 14 bases between them. The CDR3 nucleotides read TGTGCCAGTAGTGTACAGCGGACCCACTCTGGGGCCAACGTCCTGACTTTC. Encoded protein: CASSVQRTHSGANVLTF. Filled out from reference TRBV19 and TRBJ2-6, the complete variable domain reads DGGITQSPKYLFRKEGQNVTLSCEQNLNHDAMYWYRQDPGQGLRLIYYSQIVNDFQKGDIAEGYSVSREKKESFPLTVTSAQKNPTAFYLCASSVQRTHSGANVLTFGAGSRLTVL.

The J gene is TRBJ1-1, the V gene TRBV28; D remains ambiguous. Trimming stripped 2 bases from V and 1 base from J, with 11 bases between. Germline V lookup: CDR1 MDHEN, CDR2 SYDVKM. The CDR3 has 15 residues. For the CDR3, the DNA is TGTGCCAGCAGTTTACAACCTAACAGGAACACTGAAGCTTTCTTT. The encoded protein is CASSLQPNRNTEAFF.

The V gene is TRBV30, the J gene TRBJ1-5; no definite D call. Germline CDR1 reads GTSNPN; CDR2 reads SVGIG (reference sequence). V was shortened by 2 bases and J by 5 bases, with 7 bases between the two germline ends. This CDR3 is 12 amino acids long. The CDR3 DNA follows: TGTGCCTGGAGTAACATTTATCAGCCCCAGCATTTT. Translated, it gives CAWSNIYQPQHF. Full variable domain (remainder filled in from reference TRBV30 and TRBJ1-5): SQTIHQWPATLVQPVGSPLSLECTVEGTSNPNLYWYRQAAGRGLQLLFYSVGIGQISSEVPQNLSASRPQDRQFILSSKKLLLSDSGFYLCAWSNIYQPQHFGDGTRLSIL.

This clone was seen a few times. The genes are TRBV27 and TRBJ2-1, with 7 bases that match TRBD1. The junction had 9 bases not matched to a gene; V was cut back by 5 bases and J by 2 bases. Germline V gene lookup returns CDR1 MNHEY and CDR2 SMNVEV (reference sequence). The CDR3 runs 16 residues. Here the CDR3 DNA reads TGTGCCAGCAGTCGCCAGGGCAGGGGGACCTACAATGAGCAGTTCTTC. It codes for CASSRQGRGTYNEQFF.

The rearrangement links TRBV9 to TRBJ2-7; no reliable D call. Germline V gene lookup returns CDR1 SGDLS and CDR2 YYNGEE. V lost 0 bases and J lost 7, with 14 bases in between. CDR3 length: 14 residues. The chain's CDR3 is CASSVDGQFREQYF. In nucleotides, the CDR3 is TGTGCCAGCAGCGTAGATGGGCAATTCAGGGAGCAGTACTTC.

The chain has TRBV29-1 and TRBJ1-4; 8 positions match TRBD1. Germline CDR1 is SQVTM and CDR2 is ANQGSEA. The CDR3 runs 14 residues. V was pared by 5 bases and J by 3 bases, with 5 bases of the junction left unmatched. The CDR3 loop is CSVRPGQANEKLFF. For the CDR3, the DNA is TGCAGCGTTCGCCCGGGACAGGCTAATGAAAAACTGTTTTTT. The complete variable domain, with remaining parts taken from reference TRBV29-1 and TRBJ1-4, reads SAVISQKPSRDICQRGTSLTIQCQVDSQVTMMFWYRQQPGQSLTLIATANQGSEATYESGFVIDKFPISRPNLTFSTLTVSNMSPEDSSIYLCSVRPGQANEKLFFGSGTQLSVL.

V usage is TRBV7-3 and J usage is TRBJ2-7, with a tentative D call TRBD1 (6 bases). In germline, CDR1 is SGHTA, CDR2 FQGTGA. Trimming removed 1 base at V and 3 bases at J, with 13 bases between. The CDR3 consists of 15 residues. CDR3 nucleotide sequence: TGTGCCAGCAGCTTAAGTGTTGGCAGGGGCTACGAGCAGTACTTC. Residues: CASSLSVGRGYEQYF.